This T cell receptor beta chain was documented in a study of beta chain features in type 1 diabetes. Only one heparinised blood draw was taken per donor, and its volume averaged approximately 100 mL. Central memory, naive, regulatory and stem cell-like memory CD4+ cells were sorted by CD45RO/CCR7/CD25/CD127/CD95/CD27. Worth noting for this clone: The target antigen is unknown.

Broader study findings: In every one of the four CD4+ subsets, TCRB CDR3s were moderately but significantly shorter in Type 1 diabetes patients.

The CDR3 is 15 residues long. In germline, CDR1 is SNHLY, CDR2 FYNNEI. The junction had 3 bases not matched to a gene; V was cut back by 6 bases and J by 6 bases. The study reverse transcribed the entire isolated RNA, so it sequenced expressed TCRB transcripts. Sequencing was performed with immunoSEQ multiplex PCR; in TCRdb, only in-frame clones are kept and a portion is missing. The data contain over 150,000 clones, 10% of them singletons. The chain links TRBV2 to TRBJ2-2; 14 bases align to TRBD2. Specimen: central memory CD4+ T cells from blood. The sequence was obtained from a man aged 25 to 40 with type 1 diabetes. The CDR3 sequence is CASRMGLAGAGELFF. In DNA form, the CDR3 reads TGTGCCAGCAGGATGGGACTAGCGGGAGCCGGGGAGCTGTTTTTT.